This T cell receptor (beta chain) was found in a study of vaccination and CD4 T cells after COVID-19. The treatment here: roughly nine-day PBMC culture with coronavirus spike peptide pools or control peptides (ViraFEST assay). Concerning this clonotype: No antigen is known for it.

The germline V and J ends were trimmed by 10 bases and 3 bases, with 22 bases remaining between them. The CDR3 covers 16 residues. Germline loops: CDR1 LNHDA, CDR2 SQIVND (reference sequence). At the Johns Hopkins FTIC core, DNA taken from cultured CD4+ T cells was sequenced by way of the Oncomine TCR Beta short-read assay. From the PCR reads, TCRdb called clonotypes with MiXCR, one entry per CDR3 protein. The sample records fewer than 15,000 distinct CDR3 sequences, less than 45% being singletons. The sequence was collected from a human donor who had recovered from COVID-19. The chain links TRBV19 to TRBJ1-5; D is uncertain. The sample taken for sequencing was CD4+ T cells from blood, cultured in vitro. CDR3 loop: CATSGPDRYDNQPQHF. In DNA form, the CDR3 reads TGTGCCACTTCAGGACCTGATAGGTATGACAATCAGCCCCAGCATTTT.